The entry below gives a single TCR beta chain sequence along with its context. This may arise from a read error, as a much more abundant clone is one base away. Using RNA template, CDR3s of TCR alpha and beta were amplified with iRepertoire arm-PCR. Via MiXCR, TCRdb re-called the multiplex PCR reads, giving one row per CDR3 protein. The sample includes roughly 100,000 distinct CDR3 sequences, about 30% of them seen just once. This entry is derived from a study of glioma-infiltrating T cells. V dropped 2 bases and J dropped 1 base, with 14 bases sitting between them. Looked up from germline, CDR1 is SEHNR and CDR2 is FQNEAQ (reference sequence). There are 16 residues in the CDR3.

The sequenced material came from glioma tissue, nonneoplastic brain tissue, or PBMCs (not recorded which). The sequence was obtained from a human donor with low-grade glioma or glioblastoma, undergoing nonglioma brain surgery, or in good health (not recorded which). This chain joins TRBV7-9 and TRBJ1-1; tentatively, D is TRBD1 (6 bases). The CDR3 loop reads CASSLIPGTSNTEAFF. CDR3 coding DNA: TGTGCCAGCAGCTTAATTCCCGGGACATCGAACACTGAAGCTTTCTTT.